This TCR beta chain was sequenced during a study of cytomegalovirus exposure and HLA in healthy donors. PCR employed 60 Vbeta and 13 Jbeta primers. Assay: immunoSEQ multiplex PCR; the TCRdb copy retains only in-frame clones and omits some. Of 150,000 to 200,000 clones in the sample, almost 85% were seen once. Healthy bone marrow donors made up the cohort. This clone was picked up one time. The antigen is undetermined. Study-level results: The study flagged 150 to 200 TCR beta chains as cytomegalovirus-associated.

CDR3 length equals 12 residues. Looked up from germline, CDR1 is MNHEY and CDR2 is SVGAGI. This TCR came from a boy between 10 and 17 years old in good health and CMV-seronegative. Sequencing used PBMCs. This chain uses TRBV6-5 with TRBJ2-5; a weak D match, TRBD2 (5 bases). The J call may be mistaken, given a closer DNA end match to TRBJ2-7. The CDR3 nucleotides are TGTGCCAGCAGCCTCAACGGGGTCGAGCAGTACTTC. Amino acids: CASSLNGVEQYF.